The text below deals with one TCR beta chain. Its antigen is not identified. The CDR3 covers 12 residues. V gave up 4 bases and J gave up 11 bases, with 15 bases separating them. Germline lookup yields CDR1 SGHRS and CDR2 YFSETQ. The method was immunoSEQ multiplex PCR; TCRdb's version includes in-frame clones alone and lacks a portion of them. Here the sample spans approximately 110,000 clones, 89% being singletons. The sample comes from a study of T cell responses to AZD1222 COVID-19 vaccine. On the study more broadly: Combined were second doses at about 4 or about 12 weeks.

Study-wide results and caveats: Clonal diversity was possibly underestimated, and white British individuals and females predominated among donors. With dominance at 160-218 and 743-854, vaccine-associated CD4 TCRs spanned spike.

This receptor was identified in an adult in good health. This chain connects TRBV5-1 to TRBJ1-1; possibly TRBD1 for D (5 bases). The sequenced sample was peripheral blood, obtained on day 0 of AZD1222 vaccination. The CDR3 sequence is CASSALGEKAFF. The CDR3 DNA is TGCGCCAGCAGCGCCCTAGGGGAAAAGGCTTTCTTT.